The entry below gives a single TCR beta chain sequence along with its context. The antigen is unknown. This entry is derived from a study of cytomegalovirus exposure and HLA in healthy donors. Both 60 Vbeta primers and 13 Jbeta primers went into the PCR. Measured with immunoSEQ multiplex PCR; TCRdb has only the in-frame clones, and not every one. The sample carries about 60,000 clones, 80% recorded once. Study results and caveats: Common viral pathogens seemed to be connected with several of the most significant clusters, according to a later analysis. Data from an earlier analysis indicated that most TCR beta V segments were productive either about 87% or about 30% of the time. In a later analysis, specific HLA alleles were associated with 15,000 to 20,000 TCR beta sequences at a 0.05 false discovery rate.

J was trimmed by 5 bases and V by 1 base; bases with no gene match: 9. The CDR3 spans 17 residues. Looked up from germline, CDR1 is SGHTA and CDR2 is FQGNSA. This TCR was sampled from a male donor in good health and CMV-seronegative. The sequenced sample consisted of PBMCs. The chain links TRBV7-2 to TRBJ2-3; 10 positions agree with TRBD2. CDR3 DNA sequence: TGTGCCAGCAGCTTAGACCCCCAGCGGGGGGGCCAAGATACGCAGTATTTT. This sequence encodes CASSLDPQRGGQDTQYF.